The 6 T cell receptor beta chains reported below all come from one sample, sequenced in a study of cytomegalovirus exposure and HLA in healthy donors. 13 Jbeta primers and 60 Vbeta primers were used for the PCR. The protocol was immunoSEQ multiplex PCR, while the TCRdb copy is restricted to in-frame clones and leaves out a portion. Counted here are approximately 140,000 clones, 78% occurring once; the ten biggest clones make up less than 3.5%. Specimen: PBMCs. These receptors originate from a male donor in good health and CMV-seronegative.

In DNA form, the CDR3 reads TGTGCCTGGAGTGTACAGCAGGGTTCTGGAAACACCATATATTTT. It codes for CAWSVQQGSGNTIYF. The chain employs TRBV30 and TRBJ1-3; weak D call: TRBD1 (5 bases). CDR3 size: 15 residues. The V gene's germline CDR1 is GTSNPN and CDR2 SVGIG (reference sequence). V was shortened by 0 bases and J by 1 base, with 10 bases between the two germline ends.

This clone was seen only a few times. The genes are TRBV2 and TRBJ2-7; 7 bases align to TRBD1. The CDR3 has 15 amino acids. Germline loops: CDR1 SNHLY, CDR2 FYNNEI. J lost 3 bases, V lost 2 bases, and 7 bases had no gene match. In DNA form, the CDR3 reads TGTGCCAGCAGTGAACAGGGGGATTTAATCTACGAGCAGTACTTC. It codes for CASSEQGDLIYEQYF. The full variable domain, rest sourced from reference TRBV2 and TRBJ2-7, is EPEVTQTPSHQVTQMGQEVILRCVPISNHLYFYWYRQILGQKVEFLVSFYNNEISEKSEIFDDQFSVERPDGSNFTLKIRSTKLEDSAMYFCASSEQGDLIYEQYFGPGTRLTVT.

This chain joins TRBV5-1 and TRBJ2-7, with D possibly matching TRBD1 (5 bases). This CDR3 is built from 14 residues. CDR1 is SGHRS and CDR2 is YFSETQ in the germline V gene. Trimming took 0 bases from V and 5 from J, leaving 12 bases between them. CDR3 amino acids: CASSLVAGIHEQYF. The CDR3 bases are TGCGCCAGCAGCTTGGTAGCAGGGATCCACGAGCAGTACTTC.

The sample holds one count of this clone. This sequence joins TRBV19 and TRBJ2-3; 8 positions match TRBD1. CDR3 length equals 15 residues. Germline V lookup: CDR1 LNHDA, CDR2 SQIVND (reference sequence). Germline trimming cut 9 bases from V and 2 bases from J; bases unmatched to any gene: 10. Written as DNA, the CDR3 is TGTGCCAGCGTACAGACAGGGGTTGTCACAGATACGCAGTATTTT. Its translation is CASVQTGVVTDTQYF.

The CDR3 sequence is CAWSVGGSLPTDTQYF. The CDR3 nucleotides read TGTGCCTGGAGTGTTGGGGGCTCCCTCCCCACAGATACGCAGTATTTT. The chain has TRBV30 and TRBJ2-3; a possible D gene is TRBD1 (6 bases). This CDR3 has 16 amino acids. Germline V gives CDR1 GTSNPN, CDR2 SVGIG (reference sequence). V was clipped by 0 bases and J by 2 bases, with 15 bases between them. The full variable domain, rest sourced from reference TRBV30 and TRBJ2-3, is SQTIHQWPATLVQPVGSPLSLECTVEGTSNPNLYWYRQAAGRGLQLLFYSVGIGQISSEVPQNLSASRPQDRQFILSSKKLLLSDSGFYLCAWSVGGSLPTDTQYFGPGTRLTVL.

This chain uses TRBV7-9 with TRBJ1-1; 7 bases line up with TRBD1. CDR3 length equals 14 residues. J gave up 7 bases and V 5 bases, and 10 bases lay outside the gene matches. Germline lookup yields CDR1 SEHNR and CDR2 FQNEAQ (reference sequence). The chain's CDR3 is CASSRTGVIDEAFF. As DNA, the CDR3 is TGTGCCAGCAGCCGTACAGGGGTTATAGATGAAGCTTTCTTT.